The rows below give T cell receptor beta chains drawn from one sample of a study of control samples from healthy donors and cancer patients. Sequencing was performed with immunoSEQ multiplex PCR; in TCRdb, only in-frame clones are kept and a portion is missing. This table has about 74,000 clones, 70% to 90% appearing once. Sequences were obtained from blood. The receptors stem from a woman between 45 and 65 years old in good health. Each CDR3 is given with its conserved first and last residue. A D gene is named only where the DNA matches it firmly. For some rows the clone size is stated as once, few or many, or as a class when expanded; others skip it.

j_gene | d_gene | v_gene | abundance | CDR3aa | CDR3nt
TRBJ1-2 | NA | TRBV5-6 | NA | CASIRDGQNYGYTF | TGTGCCAGCATCAGGGACGGCCAGAACTATGGCTACACCTTC
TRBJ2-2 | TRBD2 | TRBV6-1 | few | CASSGPSGATTGELFF | TGTGCCAGCAGTGGGCCCAGCGGGGCGACAACCGGGGAGCTGTTTTTT
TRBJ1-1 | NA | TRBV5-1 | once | CASTQPGSRGRAFF | TGCGCCAGCACTCAACCGGGGAGCAGGGGTAGAGCTTTCTTT
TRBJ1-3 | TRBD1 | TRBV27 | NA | CASSLGQGANTIYF | TGTGCCAGCAGTTTGGGGCAGGGGGCAAACACCATATATTTT
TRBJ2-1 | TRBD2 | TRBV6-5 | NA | CASSGGAFNEQFF | TGTGCCAGCAGCGGGGGGGCCTTCAATGAGCAGTTCTTC
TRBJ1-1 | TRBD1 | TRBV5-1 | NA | CASSRTGGYTEAFF | TGCGCCAGCAGCCGGACAGGGGGGTACACTGAAGCTTTCTTT
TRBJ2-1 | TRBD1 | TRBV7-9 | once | CASSLGATGYVNEQFF | TGTGCCAGCAGCTTAGGGGCGACAGGGTATGTCAATGAGCAGTTCTTC
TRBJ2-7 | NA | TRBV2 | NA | CASSPSTGSYEQYF | TGTGCCAGCTCGCCAAGCACAGGCTCCTACGAGCAGTACTTC
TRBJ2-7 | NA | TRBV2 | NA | CASSGSRSSYEQYF | TGTGCCAGCAGTGGTAGCAGGAGCTCCTACGAGCAGTACTTC
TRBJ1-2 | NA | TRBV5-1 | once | CASSLFVPPGANYGYTF | TGCGCCAGCAGCTTGTTCGTTCCCCCTGGAGCTAACTATGGCTACACCTTC
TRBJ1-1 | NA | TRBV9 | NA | CASSPDWGGTEAFF | TGTGCCAGCAGCCCGGACTGGGGGGGCACTGAAGCTTTCTTT
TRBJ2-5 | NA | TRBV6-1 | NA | CASSDPAEETQYF | TGTGCCAGCAGTGATCCAGCCGAAGAGACCCAGTACTTC
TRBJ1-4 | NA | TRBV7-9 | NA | CASSLLGGRGEKLFF | TGTGCCAGCAGCTTATTGGGAGGGAGAGGTGAAAAACTGTTTTTT
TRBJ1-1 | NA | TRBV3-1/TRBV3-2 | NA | CASSLSLVSLHVEAFF | TGTGCCAGCAGCCTCTCGTTAGTAAGTCTCCATGTTGAAGCTTTCTTT
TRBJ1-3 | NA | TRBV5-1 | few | CASSLYQLNSGNTIYF | TGCGCCAGCAGCTTGTATCAACTAAACTCTGGAAACACCATATATTTT
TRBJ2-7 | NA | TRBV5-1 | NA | CASSPGTTYEQYF | TGCGCCAGCAGCCCCGGGACAACCTACGAGCAGTACTTC
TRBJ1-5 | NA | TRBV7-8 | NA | CASSQLSNQPQHF | TGTGCCAGCAGCCAGTTAAGCAATCAGCCCCAGCATTTT
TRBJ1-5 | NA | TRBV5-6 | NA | CASSLWGGEQPQHF | TGTGCCAGCAGCTTGTGGGGGGGCGAACAGCCCCAGCATTTT
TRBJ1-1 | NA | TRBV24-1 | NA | CATSDLKWVRTEAFF | TGTGCCACCAGTGATTTAAAGTGGGTGCGCACTGAAGCTTTCTTT
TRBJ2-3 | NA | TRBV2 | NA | CASSAYGAPDTQYF | TGTGCCAGCAGTGCGTATGGAGCCCCAGATACGCAGTATTTT
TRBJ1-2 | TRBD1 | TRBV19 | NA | CASSLYGTGDVPTYTF | TGTGCCAGTAGCCTATACGGGACAGGGGACGTCCCGACCTACACCTTC
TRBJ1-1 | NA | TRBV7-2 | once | CASSFSTYMNTEAFF | TGTGCCAGCAGCTTTTCGACATACATGAACACTGAAGCTTTCTTT
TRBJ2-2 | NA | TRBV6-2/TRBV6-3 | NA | CASSYSTAGELFF | TGTGCCAGCAGTTACTCGACGGCTGGGGAGCTGTTTTTT
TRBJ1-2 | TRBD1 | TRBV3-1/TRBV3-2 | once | CASSQLQGGQGAGYGYTF | TGTGCCAGCAGCCAACTTCAGGGAGGACAGGGCGCTGGCTATGGCTACACCTTC
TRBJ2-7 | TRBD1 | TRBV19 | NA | CASSALTGAQTYEQYF | TGTGCCAGTAGTGCCCTGACAGGGGCCCAAACCTACGAGCAGTACTTC
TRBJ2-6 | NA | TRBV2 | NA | CASLAFSGANVLTF | TGTGCCAGCCTAGCCTTCTCTGGGGCCAACGTCCTGACTTTC
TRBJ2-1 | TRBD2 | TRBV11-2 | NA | CASSLFGGADNEQFF | TGTGCCAGCAGCTTATTCGGGGGGGCCGACAATGAGCAGTTCTTC
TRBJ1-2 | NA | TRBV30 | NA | CAWSKSNRLNYGYTF | TGTGCCTGGAGTAAAAGTAACAGGTTGAACTATGGCTACACCTTC
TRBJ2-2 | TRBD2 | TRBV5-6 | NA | CASSLAGGRTGELFF | TGTGCCAGCAGCTTAGCGGGGGGTCGCACCGGGGAGCTGTTTTTT
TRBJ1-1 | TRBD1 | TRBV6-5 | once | CASTLQGSTEAFF | TGTGCCAGCACCTTACAGGGGTCCACTGAAGCTTTCTTT
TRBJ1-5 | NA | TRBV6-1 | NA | CASSDRRVGQPQHF | TGTGCCAGCAGTGACCGCAGGGTCGGTCAGCCCCAGCATTTT